These T cell receptor beta chains were read from a single sample in a study of monozygotic twins with inflammatory bowel disease. One entry per CDR3 protein, without DNA, is what TCRdb gives after re-calling the 5' RACE reads. The listing contains fewer than 550,000 distinct CDR3 sequences. Sequenced sample: blood. The origin of the receptors is a human donor with ulcerative colitis or Crohn's disease, or a healthy co-twin of an affected twin (not recorded which). The CDR3 runs from the conserved cysteine through the conserved F or W. Fields, in order: V gene, J gene, CDR3 protein.

TRBV7-2,TRBJ2-3,CASRFNDFTDTQYF
TRBV19,TRBJ1-2,CASTTLMPGGDLYGYTF
TRBV5-1,TRBJ1-2,CASSLGDADYGYTF
TRBV5-6,TRBJ2-2,CASSFRSGVSTGELFF
TRBV12-3/TRBV12-4,TRBJ2-2,CASSLLGGNTGELFF
TRBV21-1,TRBJ1-1,CASSKETPLGRTEAFF
TRBV28,TRBJ1-3,CASSLIGGGGNTIYF
TRBV9,TRBJ2-2,CASSVAGGSKSTGELFF
TRBV3-1,TRBJ1-5,CASSQMGSNQPQHF
TRBV5-1,TRBJ1-1,CASSGGGKNTEAFF
TRBV5-6,TRBJ2-7,CASSLDGPLSSYEQYF
TRBV20-1,TRBJ1-5,CSARGGEGGGLNQPQHF
TRBV5-1,TRBJ2-7,CASSLGGRDYEQYF
TRBV5-6,TRBJ2-7,CASSLESTTSYEQYF
TRBV9,TRBJ1-1,CASSPSRGAEAFF
TRBV27,TRBJ2-1,CASSFLSAGNEQFF
TRBV2,TRBJ2-2,CASSEVWGTGELFF
TRBV7-9,TRBJ2-2,CASSPRQLTGELFF
TRBV3-1,TRBJ2-5,CASSQDTQETQYF
TRBV3-1,TRBJ1-1,CASSQDNPLRLPEAFF
TRBV7-9,TRBJ1-1,CASSFAQGLNTEAFF
TRBV7-9,TRBJ1-2,CASSLSPGQGENYGYTF
TRBV20-1,TRBJ2-3,CSAISGGAVSSTDTQYF
TRBV5-4,TRBJ1-4,CASSTRTIHLDNEKLFF
TRBV20-1,TRBJ2-5,CSAGGGEGSQETQYF
TRBV19,TRBJ2-7,CASSPRGERAYEQYF
TRBV5-1,TRBJ2-7,CASSSPGIQVEQYF
TRBV27,TRBJ2-7,CASREATDIYEQYF
TRBV7-2,TRBJ1-2,CASSLASSSTDGYTF
TRBV9,TRBJ1-2,CASSVDYPRGGYTF
TRBV7-9,TRBJ2-7,CASSPPTGNDYEQYF
TRBV29-1,TRBJ1-1,CSVRRGSTEAFF
TRBV5-1,TRBJ2-3,CASTSQGITDTQYF
TRBV29-1,TRBJ2-2,CSVEPRGNTGELFF
TRBV29-1,TRBJ1-1,CSVWDPRGTEAFF
TRBV5-1,TRBJ2-1,CASTRGGQGTNEQFF
TRBV25-1,TRBJ2-1,CASSAQGGRYNEQFF
TRBV6-5,TRBJ2-1,CASSYSGQGAYNEQFF
TRBV6-5,TRBJ2-1,CASSYPKGAGDYNEQFF
TRBV20-1,TRBJ2-3,CSARDWKPTDTQYF
TRBV7-8,TRBJ2-3,CASSLAFRARADTQYF
TRBV7-2,TRBJ1-4,CASSGSIATNEKLFF
TRBV12-3/TRBV12-4,TRBJ1-1,CASSPPGQVSLAEAFF
TRBV20-1,TRBJ1-1,CSASKGFTEAFF
TRBV5-1,TRBJ2-3,CASSLEGRVTDTQYF
TRBV5-5,TRBJ2-3,CASSSTVGQGTDTQYF
TRBV20-1,TRBJ2-2,CSAYWVTGELIF
TRBV12-3/TRBV12-4,TRBJ2-3,CASSLGRARDTQYF
TRBV20-1,TRBJ2-3,CSASDTQGVRTDTQYF
TRBV25-1,TRBJ2-2,CASSGVPSATGELFF
TRBV6-2/TRBV6-3,TRBJ1-2,CASTKEWGYGYTF
TRBV6-5,TRBJ2-5,CASSLDRAAQYF
TRBV12-1,TRBJ2-7,CASSRGLDVGDEQYF
TRBV7-6,TRBJ2-6,CASSFTGESGANVLTF
TRBV5-6,TRBJ1-5,CASSPGGSYSNQPQHF
TRBV20-1,TRBJ2-7,CSLLGAKNEQYF
TRBV15,TRBJ2-3,CATSRGEVTDTQYF